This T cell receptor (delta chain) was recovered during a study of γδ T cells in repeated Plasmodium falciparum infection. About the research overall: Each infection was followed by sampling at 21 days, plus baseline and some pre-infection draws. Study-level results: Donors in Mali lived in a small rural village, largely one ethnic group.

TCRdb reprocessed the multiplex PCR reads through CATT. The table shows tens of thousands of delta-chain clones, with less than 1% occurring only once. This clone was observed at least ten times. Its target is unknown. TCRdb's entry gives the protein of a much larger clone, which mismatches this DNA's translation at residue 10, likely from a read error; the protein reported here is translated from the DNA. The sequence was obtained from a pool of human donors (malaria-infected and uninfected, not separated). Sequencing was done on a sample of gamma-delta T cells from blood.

The CDR3 here is CAVSNTGGYHTDKLIF. For the CDR3, the DNA is TGTGCTGTGTCCAATACTGGGGGATATCACACCGATAAACTCATCTTT. This chain connects TRAV36/DV7 to TRDJ1; TRDD3 agrees at 11 bases. CDR3 size: 16 residues. The J segment lost 0 bases and the V segment lost 4 bases, leaving 8 bases of the junction unmatched. CDR1 is VTNFRS and CDR2 is LTSSGIE in the germline V gene (reference sequence).